This T cell receptor (beta chain) is from a study of T cells in Graves' hyperthyroidism and ophthalmopathy. Unmatched junction bases numbered 11, after V lost 5 bases and J lost 6 bases. The germline V gene has CDR1 SEHNR and CDR2 FQNEAQ (reference sequence). This CDR3 is built from 16 residues. Diagnosis of hyperthyroidism was new in patients aged 18 to 65, and its duration was under 2 months. Ahead of any ophthalmopathy symptoms, the blood sample was obtained at the first diagnosis of hyperthyroidism. It was 8 to 10 ml of fresh peripheral blood that supplied the PBMCs. Amplification of TCR beta CDR3 regions was performed using RNA transcripts as template. First-round RT-PCR targeting the TCR CDR3 was performed with the HTBI primer set. Each CDR3 protein is one row after TCRdb ran MiXCR on the multiplex PCR reads. The table lists a few hundred thousand distinct CDR3 sequences, around a sixth of them singletons.

This clonotype was detected only a few times. The chain has TRBV7-9 and TRBJ2-1; 9 nucleotides match TRBD1. The clonotype was recovered from a woman aged 18-29 years with Graves' hyperthyroidism that later progressed to Graves' ophthalmopathy. Sequencing was carried out using blood. CDR3 coding DNA: TGTGCCAGCAGCCCCGGGGACAGGGTCGTTGGCAATGAGCAGTTCTTC. Its translation: CASSPGDRVVGNEQFF.